This T cell receptor beta chain was found in a study of blood T cell repertoires in COVID-19. Study background: Some COVID-19 samples were acute and others convalescent; all came from the United States, Italy and Spain. From T cells, B-cell-depleted T cells, or PBMCs came the material, which was cDNA or gDNA.

Source study methods: Reference gene primer amplification in the assay estimated nucleated cell counts. This table comes from immunoSEQ multiplex PCR, and its TCRdb copy is limited to in-frame clones, with some not included. That table supplies the V and J calls and clone size; D and trimming were determined from the DNA. Among over 150,000 clones listed, 75% to 80% were seen once. This clone was seen only a few times. The source of this sequence is a woman aged 70-85 years with acute or convalescent COVID-19. Source material: peripheral blood.

CDR3 DNA sequence: TGTGCCAGCAGTTTGGCCCGCGGCTTTAATGAGCAGTTCTTC. This codes for CASSLARGFNEQFF. J is TRBJ2-1 and V is TRBV6-5, with D uncertain. V lost 4 bases, J lost 7 bases, and 14 bases lay in between. Germline V lookup: CDR1 MNHEY, CDR2 SVGAGI. The CDR3 consists of 14 residues.